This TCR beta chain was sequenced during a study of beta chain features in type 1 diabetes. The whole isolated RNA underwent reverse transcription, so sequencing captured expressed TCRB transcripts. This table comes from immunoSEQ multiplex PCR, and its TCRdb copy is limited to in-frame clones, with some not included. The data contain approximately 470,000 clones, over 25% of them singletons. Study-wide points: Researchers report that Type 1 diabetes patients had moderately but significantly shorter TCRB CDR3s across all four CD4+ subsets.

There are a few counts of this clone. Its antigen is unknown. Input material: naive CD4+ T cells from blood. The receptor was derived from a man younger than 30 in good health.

The CDR3 bases are TGTGCCATCAGTGAGGTAGCGGGAGGGCCCACAGATACGCAGTATTTT. Encoded protein: CAISEVAGGPTDTQYF. The chain recombines TRBV10-3 with TRBJ2-3; 11 nucleotides match TRBD2. The CDR3 runs to 16 residues. In germline, CDR1 is ENHRY, CDR2 SYGVKD. Unmatched junction bases numbered 3, after V lost 2 bases and J lost 2 bases.